This TCR beta chain was obtained from a study of cytomegalovirus exposure and HLA in healthy donors. The wider study: Earlier sequencing of about 179 million T cells yielded around 100 million unique TCR beta sequences. Inside one of the first data releases sat about 91 million unique TCRs taken from HLA-typed donors.

Primers: 60 Vbeta forward and 13 Jbeta reverse. The assay was immunoSEQ multiplex PCR, and TCRdb's table has in-frame clones only and misses some. This table has 110,000 or so clones, roughly 69% appearing once. The study, taken as a whole, reports: Highly shared sequence variants in one cluster were likely a sequencing artifact.

Concerning this clone itself: What it recognizes is unknown.

The sequenced material came from PBMCs. The sequence came from a woman in her sixties or seventies in good health and CMV-seropositive.

CDR3 nucleotide sequence: TGCGCCAGCAGCTTGATGGACTCCACAGATACGCAGTATTTT. This translates into CASSLMDSTDTQYF. The rearrangement joins TRBV5-1 to TRBJ2-3; the D gene is possibly TRBD2 (5 bases). Germline CDR1 and CDR2: SGHRS and YFSETQ. This CDR3 is built from 14 residues. V gave up 1 base and J gave up 2 bases, with 8 bases separating them.